This T cell receptor (beta chain) is drawn from a study of CD8+ T cells in alopecia areata. PBMC-derived CD4+ and CD8+ T cells were sorted. The CDR3 extends over 14 amino acids. V was pared by 4 bases and J by 7 bases, with 16 bases between. Germline loops: CDR1 MDHEN, CDR2 SYDVKM. Findings and limits, study-wide: Higher clonality was seen in lesional scalp than in normal scalp, especially in alopecia totalis/universalis. Sequencing of scalp samples also includes resident alphabeta T cells from normal skin. Possibly as an HLA-related effect, TCR sharing across patients appeared less clear than in mice.

cDNA reverse transcribed from extracted RNA served as the sequencing template. Libraries were prepared by immunoSEQ multiplex PCR; TCRdb keeps only in-frame clonotypes and omits some of them. The table includes around 150,000 clones, 50% to 60% detected once. Concerning this clone itself: Its antigen is unidentified.

The receptor was isolated from a human donor in good health. The chain couples TRBV28 to TRBJ2-5, with a weak D call TRBD2 (6 bases). Material: CD4+ T cells sorted from blood. In DNA form, the CDR3 reads TGTGCCAGCAGTTCGATTGGGGGGTCCCCGACCCAGTACTTC. Translated: CASSSIGGSPTQYF. Looking up the rest from reference TRBV28 and TRBJ2-5 gives the full variable domain: DVKVTQSSRYLVKRTGEKVFLECVQDMDHENMFWYRQDPGLGLRLIYFSYDVKMKEKGDIPEGYSVSREKKERFSLILESASTNQTSMYLCASSSIGGSPTQYFGPGTRLLVL.